Listed here is a single TCR beta chain. The sample belongs to a study of T cell changes during pregnancy in multiple sclerosis. The junction had 15 bases not matched to a gene; V was cut back by 5 bases and J by 3 bases. Germline assignment: CDR1 SGHTA and CDR2 FQGNSA. This CDR3 has 17 amino acids. Produced via immunoSEQ multiplex PCR; TCRdb's table is partial and in-frame only. The table lists under 45,000 clones, around nine tenths of them singletons. The receptor was derived from a female donor with multiple sclerosis, enrolled in a pregnancy study. Sequencing used CD8+ T cells from peripheral blood mononuclear cells, obtained in the first trimester of pregnancy. The chain couples TRBV7-2 to TRBJ2-7; 8 bases agree with TRBD2. CDR3 sequence (DNA): TGTGCCAGCAGCGGGGGACTAGATACCTCTCCCTACTACGAGCAGTACTTC. This encodes CASSGGLDTSPYYEQYF.